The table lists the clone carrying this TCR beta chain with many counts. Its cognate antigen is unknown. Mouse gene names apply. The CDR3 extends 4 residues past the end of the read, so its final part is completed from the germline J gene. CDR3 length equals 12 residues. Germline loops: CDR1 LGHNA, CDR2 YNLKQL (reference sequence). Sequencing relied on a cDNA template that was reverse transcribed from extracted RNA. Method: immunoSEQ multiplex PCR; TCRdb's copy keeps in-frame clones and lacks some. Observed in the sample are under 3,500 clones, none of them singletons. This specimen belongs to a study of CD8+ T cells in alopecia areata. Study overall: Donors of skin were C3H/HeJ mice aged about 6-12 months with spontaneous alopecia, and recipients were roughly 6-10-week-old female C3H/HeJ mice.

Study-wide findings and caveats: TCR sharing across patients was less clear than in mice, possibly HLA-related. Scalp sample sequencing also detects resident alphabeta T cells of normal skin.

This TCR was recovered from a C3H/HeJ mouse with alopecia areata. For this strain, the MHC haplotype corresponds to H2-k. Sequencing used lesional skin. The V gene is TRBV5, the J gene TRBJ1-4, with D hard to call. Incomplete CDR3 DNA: TGTGCCAGCAGCCAAGAGGGCGAA. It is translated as CASSQEGE. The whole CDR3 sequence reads CASSQEGERLFF.